This is a list of T cell receptor beta chains from one sample in a study of cytomegalovirus exposure and HLA in healthy donors. The protocol was immunoSEQ multiplex PCR, while the TCRdb copy is restricted to in-frame clones and leaves out a portion. The table has around 150,000 clones, about 82% seen once. The sample comprised PBMCs. The receptor source for this set is a young man in good health and CMV-seronegative. CDR3s include the opening cysteine and the closing phenylalanine or tryptophan. The D gene is left open where the match is weak. The size field is filled for only some rows; it gives once, few, many or a size class.

TRBV5-1,TRBJ2-7,-,-,TGCGCCAGCAGCTCCGCAGGGAAATACGAGCAGTACTTC,CASSSAGKYEQYF
TRBV6-5,TRBJ1-1,-,-,TGTGCCAGCAGTTCAGTTGGGCGGGTCACTGAAGCTTTCTTT,CASSSVGRVTEAFF
TRBV5-1,TRBJ2-7,-,TRBD1,TGCGCCAGCAGCTTGGGCTTCTGGACAGGGACCACCTACGAGCAGTACTTC,CASSLGFWTGTTYEQYF
TRBV10-3,TRBJ2-7,-,-,TGTGCCATCAGTGGGGGGGAAACCTACGAGCAGTACTTC,CAISGGETYEQYF
TRBV4-1,TRBJ1-3,once,TRBD1,TGCGCCAGCCAGCTCGGGACAGGGGTCCACTCTGGAAACACCATATATTTT,CASQLGTGVHSGNTIYF
TRBV6-5,TRBJ2-6,-,-,TGTGCCAGCAGGCGACAGGTCTCTGGGGCCAACGTCCTGACTTTC,CASRRQVSGANVLTF
TRBV7-9,TRBJ2-7,-,TRBD1,TGTGCCAGCCGAATGGGGACAGGGGGGAACTACGAGCAGTACTTC,CASRMGTGGNYEQYF
TRBV5-4,TRBJ1-3,few,-,TGTGCCAGCAGCTTAGCGGAGTCTGGAAACACCATATATTTT,CASSLAESGNTIYF
TRBV27,TRBJ1-1,-,-,TGTGCCAGCAGTCCAGGGAAGAACACTGAAGCTTTCTTT,CASSPGKNTEAFF
TRBV10-3,TRBJ2-2,-,TRBD1,TGTGCCATCAGCGAGCCGGGACAGATTGGTCCCGGGGAGCTGTTTTTT,CAISEPGQIGPGELFF
TRBV2,TRBJ1-2,-,-,TGTGCCAGCAGTATGGACACCCACTATGGCTACACCTTC,CASSMDTHYGYTF
TRBV6-5,TRBJ2-1,-,-,TGTGCCAGCAGTTATCGGATACTAGCAAATGAGCAGTTCTTC,CASSYRILANEQFF
TRBV6-4,TRBJ1-1,-,TRBD1,TGTGCCAGCAGCCCCCGGACAGGGGCCACTGAAGCTTTCTTT,CASSPRTGATEAFF
TRBV30,TRBJ2-7,-,TRBD2,TGTGCCTGGAGTTATCGGACTAGCGGGACCTACGAGCAGTACTTC,CAWSYRTSGTYEQYF
TRBV4-2,TRBJ2-7,-,-,TGTGCCAGCAGCCAATTTCGGGGGTCCTACGAGCAGTACTTC,CASSQFRGSYEQYF